This T cell receptor (beta chain) was identified in a study of T-cell reconstitution after alpha-beta-depleted transplantation in children. The TCRbeta library was prepared with unique molecular identifiers. TCRdb reprocessed the PCR reads with MiXCR, giving one entry per CDR3 protein. The sample shows some 550,000 distinct CDR3 sequences, more than 20% of them seen only once. This CDR3 region has 15 residues. The trim removed 4 bases at V and 3 bases at J, leaving 7 bases unmatched. The sample holds many counts of this clonotype. V and J are TRBV12-3 or TRBV12-4 and TRBJ2-7; 9 bases fit TRBD1. The clonotype originates from a boy younger than two who had a stem cell transplant for acute myeloid leukemia, so the T cells may come from the graft donor. The sample here was PBMCs, mostly from graft donor cells, taken 360 days after TCRalphabeta/CD19-depleted stem cell transplant. The CDR3 reads CASSSGTGWGYEQYV. In DNA, the CDR3 is TGTGCCAGCAGTTCCGGGACAGGGTGGGGCTACGAGCAGTACGTC.